This TCR beta chain was sequenced for a study of molecular identifiers for immune sequencing clone quantification. The V and J ends lost 7 bases and 3 bases respectively, with 10 bases between them. In germline, CDR1 is SQVTM, CDR2 ANQGSEA. This CDR3 contains 11 residues. Sorting was used to obtain naive CD8 T cells (CD8+CD4-CCR7+CD45RA+). TCRdb recomputed calls from the PCR reads with MiXCR, one row per CDR3 protein. The profile shows about 54,000 distinct CDR3 sequences, approximately 25% of them singletons. The table lists this clonotype with many counts. The receptor was derived from a human donor in good health. Some libraries in this study had Jurkat cell RNA spiked in. Sequencing was performed on naive CD8+ T cells from blood, with Jurkat cell RNA spiked in. Subset given: FACS-sorted CD8+CD4-CCR7+CD45RA+ naive T cells. The chain employs TRBV29-1 and TRBJ2-7, with TRBD1 as a possible D gene (6 bases). CDR3 sequence (DNA): TGCAGCGCCCGGACAGACTACGAGCAGTACTTC. This gives the protein CSARTDYEQYF.